This entry concerns a single T cell receptor (beta chain). As yet, its antigen is unknown. The CDR3 length is 18 residues. Per germline, CDR1 MRHNA and CDR2 SNTAGT. Deletions cut 3 bases from V and 0 bases from J, with 20 bases between. Profiled with immunoSEQ multiplex PCR; TCRdb holds only in-frame clones, not every one. Altogether about 160,000 clones are present, over 75% being singletons, with the ten largest covering 1.5%. This sample was included in a study of T cell responses to AZD1222 COVID-19 vaccine. Points from the study as a whole: In all cases, repertoires were sampled only after the peak T cell response. Of spike-specific TCRs, nearly half reportedly target regions left unmutated in variants. The sample set comprised mostly white British donors with more females, and clonal diversity was possibly underestimated.

This sequence was found in an adult in good health. This chain uses TRBV6-4 with TRBJ1-1; D unresolved. This specimen consisted of peripheral blood, obtained on day 0 of AZD1222 vaccination. DNA for the CDR3: TGTGCCAGCAGTGAGGCATCCCACCCCCAGTTGATGAACACTGAAGCTTTCTTT. As protein: CASSEASHPQLMNTEAFF.